The text below deals with one T cell receptor (beta chain). The data were produced by immunoSEQ multiplex PCR, yet TCRdb's version contains in-frame clones alone and is incomplete. Of hundreds of thousands of clones listed, around 90% are singletons. This sample was included in a study of Ad26.COV2.S vaccination and SARS-CoV-2 variants. As for treatment: some 20 received Ad26.COV2.S at low or high dose, single or two shots; roughly five received placebo; per-sample allocation not given. Sample collection was performed on day 63 after the first vaccine or placebo injection. In germline, CDR1 is SGHVS, CDR2 FQNEAQ. V was cut by 2 bases and J by 9 bases, with 2 bases left in between. CDR3 length: 10 residues.

The source material was peripheral blood, sampled in a trial of Ad26.COV2.S vaccine versus placebo. The V call is TRBV7-8, the J call TRBJ2-1; D unclear. This TCR was sampled from a person between 18 and 59 years old who received the Ad26.COV2.S COVID-19 vaccine or a placebo. CDR3 coding DNA: TGTGCCAGCAGCTTACGTGAGCAGTTCTTC. Amino acids: CASSLREQFF.